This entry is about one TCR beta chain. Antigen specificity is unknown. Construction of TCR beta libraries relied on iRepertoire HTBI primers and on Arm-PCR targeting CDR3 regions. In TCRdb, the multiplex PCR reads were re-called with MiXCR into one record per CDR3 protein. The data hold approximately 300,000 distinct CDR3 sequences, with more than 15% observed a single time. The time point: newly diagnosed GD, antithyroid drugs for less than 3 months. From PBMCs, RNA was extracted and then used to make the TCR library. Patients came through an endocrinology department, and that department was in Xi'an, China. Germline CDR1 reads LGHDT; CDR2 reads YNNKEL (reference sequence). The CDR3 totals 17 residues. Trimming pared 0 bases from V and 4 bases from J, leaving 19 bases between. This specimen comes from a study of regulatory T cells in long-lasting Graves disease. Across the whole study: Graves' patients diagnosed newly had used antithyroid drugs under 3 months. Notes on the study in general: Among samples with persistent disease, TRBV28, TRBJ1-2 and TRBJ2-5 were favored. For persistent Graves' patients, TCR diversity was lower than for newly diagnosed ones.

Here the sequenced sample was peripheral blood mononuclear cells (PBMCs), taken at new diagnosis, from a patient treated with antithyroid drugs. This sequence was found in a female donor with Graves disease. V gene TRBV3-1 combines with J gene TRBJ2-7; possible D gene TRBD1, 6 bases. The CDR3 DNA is TGTGCCAGCAGCCAAGATTCGGAAGCGGACAGACCGTACGAGCAGTACTTC. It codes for CASSQDSEADRPYEQYF.